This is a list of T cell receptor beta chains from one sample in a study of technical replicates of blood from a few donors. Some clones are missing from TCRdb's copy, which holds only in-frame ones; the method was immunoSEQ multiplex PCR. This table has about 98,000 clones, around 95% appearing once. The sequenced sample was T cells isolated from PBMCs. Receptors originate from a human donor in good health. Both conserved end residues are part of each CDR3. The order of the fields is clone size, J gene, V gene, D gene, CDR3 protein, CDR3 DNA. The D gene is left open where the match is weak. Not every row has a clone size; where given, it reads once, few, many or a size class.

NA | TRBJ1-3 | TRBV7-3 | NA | CASSLIVLIHSHSGNTIYF | TGTGCCAGCAGCTTAATTGTTTTGATCCACAGCCACTCTGGAAACACCATATATTTT
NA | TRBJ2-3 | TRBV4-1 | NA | CASSQDGSRYGDTQYF | TGCGCCAGCAGCCAAGATGGTTCGCGGTACGGGGATACGCAGTATTTT
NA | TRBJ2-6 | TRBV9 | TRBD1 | CASSVGGTGVFGANVLTF | TGTGCCAGCAGCGTGGGGGGGACAGGGGTCTTCGGGGCCAACGTCCTGACTTTC
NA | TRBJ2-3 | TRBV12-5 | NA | CASGLVRTGDSTDTQYF | TGTGCTAGTGGTTTGGTACGCACAGGGGACTCCACAGATACGCAGTATTTT
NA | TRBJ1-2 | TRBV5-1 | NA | CASSLGLASGGYTF | TGCGCCAGCAGCTTGGGGCTAGCCTCTGGCGGCTACACCTTC
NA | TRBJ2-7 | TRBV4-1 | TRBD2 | CASSQDTSGGRYEQYF | TGCGCCAGCAGCCAAGATACTAGCGGGGGGAGATACGAGCAGTACTTC
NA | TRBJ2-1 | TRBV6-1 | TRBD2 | CASSEEGGSGRAYNEQFF | TGTGCCAGCAGTGAAGAGGGGGGCAGCGGGAGAGCCTACAATGAGCAGTTCTTC
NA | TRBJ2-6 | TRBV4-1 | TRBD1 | CASSQATGDVSFLSGANVLTF | TGCGCCAGCAGCCAAGCGACAGGGGACGTCTCCTTTCTTTCTGGGGCCAACGTCCTGACTTTC
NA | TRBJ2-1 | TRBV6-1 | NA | CVSGPLNNEQFF | TGTGTTAGCGGACCTCTTAACAATGAGCAGTTCTTC
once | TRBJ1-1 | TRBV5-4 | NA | CASSSVYEGGAEAFF | TGTGCCAGCAGCTCCGTTTATGAAGGAGGGGCTGAAGCTTTCTTT
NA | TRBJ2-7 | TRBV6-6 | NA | CASSQQYEQYF | TGTGCCAGCAGTCAACAGTACGAGCAGTACTTC
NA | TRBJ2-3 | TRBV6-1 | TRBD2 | CASSAPAGGDSTDTQYF | TGTGCCAGCAGTGCCCCCGCTGGGGGGGATAGCACAGATACGCAGTATTTT
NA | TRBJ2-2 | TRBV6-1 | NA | CASRGGGNTGELFF | TGTGCCAGCAGGGGGGGAGGCAACACCGGGGAGCTGTTTTTT
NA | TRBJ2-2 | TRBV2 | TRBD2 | CASSGLAGGLAGELFF | TGTGCCAGCAGTGGCTTAGCGGGAGGGCTAGCCGGGGAGCTGTTTTTT
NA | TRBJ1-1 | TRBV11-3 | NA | CASRHTGLTEAFF | TGTGCCAGCAGGCACACAGGGCTGACTGAAGCTTTCTTT
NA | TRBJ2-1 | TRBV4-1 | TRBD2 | CASSQLQRDYNEQFF | TGCGCCAGCAGCCAACTACAGCGGGATTACAATGAGCAGTTCTTC
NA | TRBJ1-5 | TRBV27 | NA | CASSIGGQPQHF | TGTGCCAGCAGTATCGGGGGTCAGCCCCAGCATTTT
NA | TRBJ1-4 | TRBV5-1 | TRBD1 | CASGPGTGGEKLFF | TGCGCCAGCGGGCCCGGGACAGGAGGTGAAAAACTGTTTTTT
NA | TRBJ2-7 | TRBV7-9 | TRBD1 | CASRSTGQGYEQYF | TGTGCCAGCAGATCAACGGGACAGGGGTACGAGCAGTACTTC
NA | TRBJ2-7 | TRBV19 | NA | CASNSDQALRGNYEQYF | TGTGCCAGTAACTCGGACCAAGCCCTTCGCGGGAACTACGAGCAGTACTTC
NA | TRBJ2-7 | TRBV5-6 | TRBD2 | CASSDLKREAYEQYF | TGTGCCAGCAGCGATCTGAAGCGGGAGGCCTACGAGCAGTACTTC
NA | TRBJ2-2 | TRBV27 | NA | CASSFYPQGNTGELFF | TGTGCCAGCAGTTTTTATCCACAGGGGAACACCGGGGAGCTGTTTTTT
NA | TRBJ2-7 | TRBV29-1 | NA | CSVKLGLPYEQYF | TGCAGCGTCAAATTGGGGCTCCCTTACGAGCAGTACTTC
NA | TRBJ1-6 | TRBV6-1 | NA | CASSDLRFGSPLHF | TGTGCCAGCAGTGATTTGAGGTTTGGGTCACCCCTCCACTTT
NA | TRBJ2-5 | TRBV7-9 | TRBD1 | CASRPAGTEETQYF | TGTGCCAGCAGGCCGGCCGGGACAGAAGAGACCCAGTACTTC
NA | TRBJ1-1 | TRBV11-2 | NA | CASPGRGAGGTEAFF | TGTGCCAGCCCCGGACGCGGGGCGGGAGGCACTGAAGCTTTCTTT
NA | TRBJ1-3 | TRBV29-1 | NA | CSVLYSGNTIYF | TGCAGCGTACTCTACTCTGGAAACACCATATATTTT
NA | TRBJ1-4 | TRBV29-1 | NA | CSASRRGGEKLFF | TGCAGCGCGAGCCGGAGAGGAGGGGAAAAACTGTTTTTT
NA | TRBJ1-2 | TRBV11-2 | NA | CASSPDSVYYGYTF | TGTGCCAGCAGCCCCGACAGCGTTTACTATGGCTACACCTTC
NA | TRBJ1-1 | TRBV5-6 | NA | CASSPTYPRGEAFF | TGTGCCAGCAGCCCTACCTACCCGCGCGGTGAAGCTTTCTTT
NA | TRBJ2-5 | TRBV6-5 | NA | CASSYGAGQETQYF | TGTGCCAGCAGTTACGGGGCAGGCCAAGAGACCCAGTACTTC
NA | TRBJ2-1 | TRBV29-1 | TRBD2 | CSVPRGSAGLYNEQFF | TGCAGCGTCCCCCGGGGGTCAGCGGGACTCTACAATGAGCAGTTCTTC
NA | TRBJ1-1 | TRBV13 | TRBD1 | CASSSRQGAEAFF | TGTGCCAGCAGCTCCAGACAGGGGGCGGAAGCTTTCTTT
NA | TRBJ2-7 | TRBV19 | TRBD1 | CASSVGTANYEQYF | TGTGCCAGTAGTGTCGGGACAGCCAATTACGAGCAGTACTTC
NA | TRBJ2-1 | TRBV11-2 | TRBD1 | CASSHGQGRPPSSYNEQFF | TGTGCCAGCAGCCACGGACAGGGTAGGCCCCCGAGCTCCTACAATGAGCAGTTCTTC
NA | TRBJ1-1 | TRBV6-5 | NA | CASSDGTPSGAFF | TGTGCCAGCAGTGACGGGACTCCTTCAGGTGCTTTCTTT
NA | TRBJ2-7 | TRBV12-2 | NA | CASRFGISTSGVSYEQYF | TGTGCAAGTCGCTTCGGGATTTCGACTAGCGGAGTCTCCTACGAGCAGTACTTC
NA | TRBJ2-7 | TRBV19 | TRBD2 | CASRAGLAGEQYF | TGTGCCAGTAGAGCGGGACTAGCGGGGGAGCAGTACTTC
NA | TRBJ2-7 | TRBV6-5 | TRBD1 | CASSYGTGGYEQYF | TGTGCCAGCAGTTACGGTACAGGGGGCTACGAGCAGTACTTC
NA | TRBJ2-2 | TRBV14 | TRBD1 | CASSQTGFTGELFF | TGTGCCAGCAGCCAGACAGGGTTCACCGGGGAGCTGTTTTTT
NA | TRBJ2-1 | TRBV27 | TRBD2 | CASNPLGGASEQFF | TGTGCCAGCAACCCCCTCGGGGGGGCGTCTGAGCAGTTCTTC
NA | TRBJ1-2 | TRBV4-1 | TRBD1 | CASRRRTGTGYAGYTF | TGCGCCAGCAGACGTCGTACCGGGACAGGGTATGCTGGCTACACCTTC
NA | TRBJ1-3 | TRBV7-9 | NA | CASSLYSDYGNTIYF | TGTGCCAGCAGCTTATATTCCGACTACGGAAACACCATATATTTT
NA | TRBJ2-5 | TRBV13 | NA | CASSLMTSETQYF | TGTGCCAGCAGCTTAATGACATCCGAGACCCAGTACTTC
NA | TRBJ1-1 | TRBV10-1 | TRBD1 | CASSNRQGEAFF | TGCGCCAGCAGTAACCGACAGGGTGAAGCTTTCTTT
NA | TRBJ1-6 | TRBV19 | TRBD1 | CASSIDRGANGSPLHF | TGTGCCAGTAGTATCGACAGGGGTGCTAATGGTTCACCCCTCCACTTT
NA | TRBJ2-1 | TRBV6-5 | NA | CASSYGLAQYNEQFF | TGTGCCAGCAGTTATGGGTTAGCCCAATACAATGAGCAGTTCTTC